This T cell receptor (beta chain) was documented in a study of T cells in Graves' hyperthyroidism and ophthalmopathy. About the research overall: At the time of initial diagnosis and before any treatment, peripheral blood was collected.

The CDR3 has 14 amino acids. CDR1 and CDR2 (germline): SGHRS, YFSETQ. The V gene end was trimmed by 1 base and the J gene end by 5 bases; junction bases not matched to a gene: 4. A few counts support this clonotype. Its antigen is undetermined. RNA transcripts gave rise to amplified TCR beta CDR3 regions. The TCR CDR3 first-round RT-PCR relied on the HTBI primer set. TCRdb redid the calling of the multiplex PCR reads with MiXCR, one entry per CDR3 protein. The profile shows hundreds of thousands of distinct CDR3 sequences, more than 15% of them singletons. Whole-study findings and limits: Ophthalmopathy and stable hyperthyroidism were separated by a 13 V-J model.

Exclusion of patients followed from uncontrolled infection, other autoimmune disease, pregnancy or lactation. The authors took PBMCs from over 8.5 ml fresh peripheral blood. The material sequenced was blood. This sequence originates from a woman aged 40 to 50 with Graves' ophthalmopathy. The chain links TRBV5-1 to TRBJ1-1; 8 nucleotides match TRBD1. In DNA, the CDR3 is TGCGCCAGCAGCTTGAGGACAGGGTGGACTGAAGCTTTCTTT. Translated: CASSLRTGWTEAFF.